A selection of T cell receptor beta chains follows, all from one sample in a study of T-cell reconstitution after alpha-beta-depleted transplantation in children. Via MiXCR, TCRdb re-called the PCR reads, giving one row per CDR3 protein. The table shows 250,000 to 300,000 distinct CDR3 sequences, with 10% occurring only once. The sample consisted of PBMCs, taken before TCRalphabeta/CD19-depleted stem cell transplant. The origin of the receptors is a boy under two years old with acute myeloid leukemia, due to receive a stem cell transplant. The CDR3 runs from the conserved cysteine through the conserved F or W. The D gene is left open where the match is weak. Some rows have no size entry. The others give once, few or many, or a class for an expanded clone.

V: TRBV7-2
length: 15
size: many
J: TRBJ1-3
D: NA
CDR3: CASSPPGTPGNTIYF
DNA: TGTGCCAGCAGCCCCCCCGGGACCCCTGGAAACACCATATATTTT

V: TRBV12-3/TRBV12-4
length: 12
size: many
J: TRBJ2-4
D: NA
CDR3: CASSLPEGIQYF
DNA: TGTGCCAGCAGTTTGCCAGAAGGCATTCAGTACTTC

V: TRBV4-3
length: 15
size: many
J: TRBJ2-7
D: NA
CDR3: CASSPLLAAPYEQYF
DNA: TGCGCCAGCAGCCCCCTATTGGCGGCTCCCTACGAGCAGTACTTC

V: TRBV5-5
length: 18
size: NA
J: TRBJ2-3
D: TRBD2
CDR3: CASSLAWLAGDRADTQYF
DNA: TGTGCCAGCAGCTTGGCCTGGCTAGCGGGAGATCGAGCAGATACGCAGTATTTT

V: TRBV28
length: 15
size: many
J: TRBJ2-3
D: NA
CDR3: CASSYSQGHTDTQYF
DNA: TGTGCCAGCAGTTATTCCCAAGGGCACACAGATACGCAGTATTTT

V: TRBV7-2
length: 15
size: few
J: TRBJ2-5
D: NA
CDR3: CASSPVAGSQETQYF
DNA: TGTGCCAGCAGCCCGGTAGCCGGTTCTCAAGAGACCCAGTACTTC

V: TRBV27
length: 14
size: many
J: TRBJ1-6
D: TRBD1
CDR3: CASQGQVLRGPLHF
DNA: TGTGCCAGCCAGGGACAGGTCCTTCGAGGACCCCTCCACTTT

V: TRBV10-3
length: 14
size: NA
J: TRBJ2-7
D: NA
CDR3: CAISLGRGHAEQYF
DNA: TGTGCCATCAGCCTTGGACGGGGGCACGCAGAGCAGTACTTC

V: TRBV25-1
length: 16
size: NA
J: TRBJ2-2
D: NA
CDR3: CASSEYSYGNTGELFF
DNA: TGTGCCAGCAGTGAATATTCTTACGGGAACACCGGGGAGCTGTTTTTT

V: TRBV9
length: 15
size: many
J: TRBJ1-3
D: NA
CDR3: CASTHSTGSGNTIYF
DNA: TGTGCCAGCACTCATTCTACAGGCTCTGGAAACACCATATATTTT

V: TRBV12-3/TRBV12-4
length: 14
size: many
J: TRBJ1-2
D: NA
CDR3: CASSPQGPNYGYTF
DNA: TGTGCCAGCAGTCCGCAGGGACCTAACTATGGCTACACCTTC

V: TRBV4-1
length: 13
size: many
J: TRBJ2-1
D: TRBD1
CDR3: CASSQEQGVEQFF
DNA: TGCGCCAGCAGCCAAGAGCAGGGGGTTGAGCAGTTCTTC

V: TRBV28
length: 18
size: many
J: TRBJ1-1
D: TRBD1
CDR3: CASSSPGQGAWMYTEAFF
DNA: TGTGCCAGCAGTTCACCGGGACAGGGGGCATGGATGTACACTGAAGCTTTCTTT

V: TRBV28
length: 15
size: many
J: TRBJ1-4
D: NA
CDR3: CASSPQGGPNEKLFF
DNA: TGTGCCAGCAGTCCACAGGGTGGACCCAATGAAAAACTGTTTTTT

V: TRBV7-2
length: 14
size: many
J: TRBJ1-4
D: NA
CDR3: CASSPGPSNEKLFF
DNA: TGTGCCAGCAGCCCCGGCCCCAGTAATGAAAAACTGTTTTTT

V: TRBV20-1
length: 10
size: many
J: TRBJ2-1
D: NA
CDR3: CSALTSEQFF
DNA: TGCAGTGCCCTGACTAGTGAGCAGTTCTTC

V: TRBV7-2
length: 15
size: many
J: TRBJ2-2
D: TRBD1
CDR3: CASSPWTGGTGELFF
DNA: TGTGCCAGCAGCCCCTGGACAGGGGGCACCGGGGAGCTGTTTTTT

V: TRBV11-2
length: 16
size: many
J: TRBJ2-7
D: TRBD1
CDR3: CASSLTGVPYLGEQYF
DNA: TGTGCCAGCAGCTTAACAGGGGTCCCTTACTTGGGCGAGCAGTACTTC

V: TRBV27
length: 14
size: NA
J: TRBJ2-5
D: TRBD2
CDR3: CASSIQGRAETQYF
DNA: TGTGCCAGCAGTATACAAGGGAGGGCAGAGACCCAGTACTTC

V: TRBV6-5
length: 15
size: NA
J: TRBJ2-5
D: NA
CDR3: CASSYGGAPQEAQYF
DNA: TGTGCCAGCAGTTACGGGGGGGCCCCCCAAGAGGCCCAGTACTTC

V: TRBV6-1
length: 15
size: many
J: TRBJ2-1
D: TRBD2
CDR3: CASSPLLAGGTEQFF
DNA: TGTGCCAGCAGTCCGTTATTAGCGGGGGGGACTGAGCAGTTCTTC

V: TRBV20-1
length: 15
size: few
J: TRBJ1-4
D: NA
CDR3: CSAIDRTTGNEKLFF
DNA: TGCAGTGCCATCGACAGGACCACCGGCAATGAAAAACTGTTTTTT

V: TRBV3-1
length: 14
size: many
J: TRBJ2-7
D: TRBD2
CDR3: CASSQQGLAYEQYF
DNA: TGTGCCAGCAGCCAACAGGGACTAGCCTACGAGCAGTACTTC

V: TRBV28
length: 15
size: few
J: TRBJ1-2
D: TRBD1
CDR3: CASSYTGEGWDGYTF
DNA: TGTGCCAGCAGTTACACAGGGGAGGGATGGGATGGCTACACCTTC

V: TRBV20-1
length: 11
size: many
J: TRBJ2-5
D: NA
CDR3: CSSYRVETQYF
DNA: TGCAGTTCTTACAGGGTAGAGACCCAGTACTTC

V: TRBV7-2
length: 14
size: NA
J: TRBJ1-1
D: NA
CDR3: CASSLEGDNTEAFF
DNA: TGTGCCAGCAGCTTAGAGGGGGACAACACTGAAGCTTTCTTT

V: TRBV7-2
length: 15
size: many
J: TRBJ2-5
D: TRBD2
CDR3: CASSPSLAHQETQYF
DNA: TGTGCCAGCAGCCCCTCACTAGCGCATCAAGAGACCCAGTACTTC

V: TRBV7-9
length: 16
size: many
J: TRBJ2-7
D: NA
CDR3: CASSTGTTYSTYEQYF
DNA: TGTGCCAGCTCTACCGGGACAACGTATTCTACCTACGAGCAGTACTTC

V: TRBV7-8
length: 17
size: NA
J: TRBJ1-5
D: NA
CDR3: CASRPATYRDSNQPQHF
DNA: TGTGCCAGCAGACCCGCTACATACAGGGATAGCAATCAGCCCCAGCATTTT

V: TRBV12-3/TRBV12-4
length: 14
size: many
J: TRBJ1-4
D: TRBD1
CDR3: CASSFGQGEEKLFF
DNA: TGTGCCAGCAGCTTCGGACAGGGAGAGGAAAAACTGTTTTTT

V: TRBV30
length: 15
size: few
J: TRBJ2-7
D: NA
CDR3: CAWSVRGGPLREQYF
DNA: TGTGCCTGGAGTGTTAGGGGGGGGCCCCTTAGGGAGCAGTACTTC

V: TRBV9
length: 14
size: many
J: TRBJ2-7
D: TRBD2
CDR3: CASSQREVPYEQYF
DNA: TGTGCCAGCTCACAGCGGGAGGTTCCCTACGAGCAGTACTTC

V: TRBV5-1
length: 17
size: many
J: TRBJ2-3
D: TRBD2
CDR3: CASSLGTSGDRTDTQYF
DNA: TGCGCCAGCAGCTTGGGCACTAGCGGGGACCGCACAGATACGCAGTATTTT

V: TRBV5-1
length: 12
size: NA
J: TRBJ2-5
D: NA
CDR3: CALLGGKETQYF
DNA: TGCGCCCTCTTGGGGGGCAAAGAGACCCAGTACTTC

V: TRBV7-2
length: 14
size: NA
J: TRBJ2-3
D: TRBD1
CDR3: CASSFGTGVDTQYF
DNA: TGTGCCAGCAGCTTTGGGACAGGGGTCGATACGCAGTATTTT